This T cell receptor (beta chain) was sequenced in a study of T-cell reconstitution after alpha-beta-depleted transplantation in children. Broader study findings: Newly generated T cells supplied most T-cell counts and diversity one year post-transplant.

The CDR3 consists of 13 residues. Unique molecular identifiers were incorporated during preparation of the TCRbeta library. TCRdb re-called the PCR reads through MiXCR, storing one row per CDR3 protein. Of 250,000 to 300,000 distinct CDR3 sequences listed, around 10% are singletons. The sample holds many counts of this clonotype. What it binds is not known. The receptor was derived from a boy in the first two years of life with acute myeloid leukemia, due to receive a stem cell transplant. The sample consisted of PBMCs, taken before TCRalphabeta/CD19-depleted stem cell transplant. This sequence joins TRBV21-1 and TRBJ2-1. TRBV21-1 is marked as a pseudogene. The CDR3 protein is CASSTHLDNEQFF. The CDR3 nucleotides are TGTGCCAGCAGCACTCACTTGGACAATGAGCAGTTCTTC.